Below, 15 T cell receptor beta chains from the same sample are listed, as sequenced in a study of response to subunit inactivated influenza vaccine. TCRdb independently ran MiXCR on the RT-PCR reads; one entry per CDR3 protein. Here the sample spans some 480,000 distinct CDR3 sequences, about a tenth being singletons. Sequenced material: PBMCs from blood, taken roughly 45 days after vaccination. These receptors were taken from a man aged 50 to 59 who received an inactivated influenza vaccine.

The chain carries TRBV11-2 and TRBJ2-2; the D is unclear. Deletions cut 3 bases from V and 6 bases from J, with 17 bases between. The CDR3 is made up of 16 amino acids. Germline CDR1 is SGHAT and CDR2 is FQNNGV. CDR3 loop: CASSFYYYDRAGELFF. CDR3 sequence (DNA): TGTGCCAGCAGCTTCTATTACTACGATCGGGCCGGGGAGCTGTTTTTT.

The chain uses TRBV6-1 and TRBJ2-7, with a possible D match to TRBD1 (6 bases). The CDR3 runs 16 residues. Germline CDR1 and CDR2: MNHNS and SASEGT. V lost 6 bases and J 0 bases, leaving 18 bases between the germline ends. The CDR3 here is CASSPTGFPLSYEQYF. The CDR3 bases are TGTGCCAGCAGCCCTACAGGGTTCCCTCTCTCCTACGAGCAGTACTTC.

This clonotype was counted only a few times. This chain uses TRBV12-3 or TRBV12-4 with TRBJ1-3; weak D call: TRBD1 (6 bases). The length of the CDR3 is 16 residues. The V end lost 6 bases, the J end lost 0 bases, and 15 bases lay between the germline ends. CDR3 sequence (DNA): TGTGCCAGCAGCCGGGGGCAGCTAAGCTCTGGAAACACCATATATTTT. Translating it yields CASSRGQLSSGNTIYF.

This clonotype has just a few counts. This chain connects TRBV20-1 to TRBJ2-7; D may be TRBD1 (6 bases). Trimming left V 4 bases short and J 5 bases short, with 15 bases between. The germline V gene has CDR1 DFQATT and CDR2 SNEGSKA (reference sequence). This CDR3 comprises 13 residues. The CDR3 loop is CSAILGAIDEQYF. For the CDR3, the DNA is TGCAGTGCTATTCTGGGGGCGATCGACGAGCAGTACTTC.

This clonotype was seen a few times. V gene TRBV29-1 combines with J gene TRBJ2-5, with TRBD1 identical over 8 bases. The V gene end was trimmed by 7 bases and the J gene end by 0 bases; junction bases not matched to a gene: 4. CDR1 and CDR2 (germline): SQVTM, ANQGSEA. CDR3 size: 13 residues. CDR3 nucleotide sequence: TGCAGCGCCGCGGGACAGGACCAAGAGACCCAGTACTTC. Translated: CSAAGQDQETQYF.

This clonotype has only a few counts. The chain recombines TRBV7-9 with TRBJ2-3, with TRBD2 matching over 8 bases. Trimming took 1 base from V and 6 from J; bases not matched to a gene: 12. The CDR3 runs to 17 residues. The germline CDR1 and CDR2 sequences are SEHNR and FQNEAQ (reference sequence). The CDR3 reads CASSLGASGRLSDTQYF. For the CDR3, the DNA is TGTGCCAGCAGCTTAGGCGCTAGCGGGCGGCTGTCGGATACGCAGTATTTT.

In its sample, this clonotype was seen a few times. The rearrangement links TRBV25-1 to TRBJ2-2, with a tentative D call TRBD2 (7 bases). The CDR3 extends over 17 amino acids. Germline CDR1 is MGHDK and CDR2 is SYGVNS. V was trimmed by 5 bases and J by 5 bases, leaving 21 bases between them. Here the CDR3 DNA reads TGTGCCAGCAGTACCTTCGTGGGGGCTAGCGGTACCGGGGAGCTGTTTTTT. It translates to CASSTFVGASGTGELFF.

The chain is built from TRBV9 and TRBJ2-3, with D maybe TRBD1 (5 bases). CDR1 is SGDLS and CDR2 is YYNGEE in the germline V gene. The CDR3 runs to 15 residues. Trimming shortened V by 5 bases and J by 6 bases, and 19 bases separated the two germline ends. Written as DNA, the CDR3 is TGTGCCAGCAGTGAGAACCCAGGGCAAGTGGATACGCAGTATTTT. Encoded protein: CASSENPGQVDTQYF.

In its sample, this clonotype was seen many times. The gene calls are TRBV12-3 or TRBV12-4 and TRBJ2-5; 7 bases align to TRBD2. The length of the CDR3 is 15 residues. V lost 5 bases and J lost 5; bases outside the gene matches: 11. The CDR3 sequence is CASSPYRRGGETQYF. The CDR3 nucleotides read TGTGCCAGCAGTCCGTACAGGAGGGGAGGGGAGACCCAGTACTTC.

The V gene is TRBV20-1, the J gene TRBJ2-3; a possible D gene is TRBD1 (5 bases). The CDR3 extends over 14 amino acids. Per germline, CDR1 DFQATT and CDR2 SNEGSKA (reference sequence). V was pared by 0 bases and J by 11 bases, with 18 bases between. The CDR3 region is CSARDQGGDGKQYF. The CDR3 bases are TGCAGTGCTAGAGACCAGGGTGGGGATGGTAAGCAGTATTTT.

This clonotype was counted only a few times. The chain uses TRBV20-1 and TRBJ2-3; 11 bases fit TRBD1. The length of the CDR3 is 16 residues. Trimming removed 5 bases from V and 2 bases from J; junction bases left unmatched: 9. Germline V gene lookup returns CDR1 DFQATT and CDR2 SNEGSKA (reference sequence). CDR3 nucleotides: TGCAGTGCTGGGTACCGGGACAGGGGGGCCACAGATACGCAGTATTTT. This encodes CSAGYRDRGATDTQYF.

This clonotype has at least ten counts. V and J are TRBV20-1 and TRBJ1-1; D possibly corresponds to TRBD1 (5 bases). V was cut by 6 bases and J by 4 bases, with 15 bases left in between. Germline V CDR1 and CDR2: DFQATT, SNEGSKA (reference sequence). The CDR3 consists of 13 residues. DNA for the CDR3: TGCAGTGCCGGGGGGAGGGTGGGCACTGAAGCTTTCTTT. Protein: CSAGGRVGTEAFF.

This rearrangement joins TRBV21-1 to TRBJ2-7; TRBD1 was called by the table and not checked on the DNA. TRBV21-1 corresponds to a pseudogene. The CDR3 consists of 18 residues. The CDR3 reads CASSNRQTGSNRCSEQYF. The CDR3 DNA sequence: TGTGCCAGCAGCAATAGGCAGACAGGGTCGAATAGATGTTCCGAGCAGTACTTC.

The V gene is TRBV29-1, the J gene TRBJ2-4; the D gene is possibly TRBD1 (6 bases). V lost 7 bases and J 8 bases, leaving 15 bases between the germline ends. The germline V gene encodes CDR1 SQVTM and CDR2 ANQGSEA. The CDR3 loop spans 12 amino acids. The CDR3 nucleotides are TGCAGCGCCGCGCCAGGGGCCGACATTCAGTACTTC. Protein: CSAAPGADIQYF.

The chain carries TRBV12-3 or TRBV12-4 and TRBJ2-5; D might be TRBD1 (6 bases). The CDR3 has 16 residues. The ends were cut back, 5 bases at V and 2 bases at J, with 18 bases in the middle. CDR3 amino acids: CASSADRRPLQETQYF. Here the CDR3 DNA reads TGTGCCAGCAGTGCCGACAGGAGACCGTTACAAGAGACCCAGTACTTC.